Ten or more counts support the clone carrying this T cell receptor (beta chain). Its antigen remains unknown. From RNA transcripts, TCR beta CDR3 regions were amplified. The study used the HTBI primer set for a first-round RT-PCR of the TCR CDR3. TCRdb used MiXCR to reprocess the multiplex PCR reads, holding one entry per CDR3 protein. This sample yields hundreds of thousands of distinct CDR3 sequences, of which about 14% are seen a single time; roughly an eighth belongs to the top ten. In the ophthalmopathy cohort, Clinical Activity Score was at least 3, NOSPECS grade at least 4, and duration under 3 months. The CDR3 runs to 18 residues. Looked up from germline, CDR1 is SGDLS and CDR2 is YYNGEE. Trimming removed 4 bases at V and 0 bases at J, with 20 bases between. This specimen comes from a study of T cells in Graves' hyperthyroidism and ophthalmopathy. Regarding the study as a whole: Most clonotypes that expanded in the thyroid above 0.001 also showed up in blood.

The chain combines TRBV9 with TRBJ2-1; perhaps TRBD2 as D (5 bases). The sequenced sample consisted of blood. The source is a woman aged 45-65 years with Graves' ophthalmopathy. The CDR3 sequence: CASSSPRDPGPSYNEQFF. Written as DNA, the CDR3 is TGTGCCAGCAGCTCACCCCGGGATCCGGGCCCCTCCTACAATGAGCAGTTCTTC. Looking up the rest from reference TRBV9 and TRBJ2-1 gives the full variable domain: DSGVTQTPKHLITATGQRVTLRCSPRSGDLSVYWYQQSLDQGLQFLIQYYNGEERAKGNILERFSAQQFPDLHSELNLSSLELGDSALYFCASSSPRDPGPSYNEQFFGPGTRLTVL.